These 11 T cell receptor beta chains were sequenced from one sample in a study of radiotherapy plus CTLA-4 blockade in lung cancer. The data were produced by immunoSEQ multiplex PCR, yet TCRdb's version contains in-frame clones alone and is incomplete. The repertoire holds tens of thousands of clones, 83% seen once, with more than 0.75% in the top ten. The material was peripheral blood, obtained from a patient treated with radiotherapy plus ipilimumab. The receptors were gathered from a human donor with non-small cell lung cancer who had stable disease on radiotherapy plus ipilimumab.

V and J are TRBV6-5 and TRBJ1-2; 7 nucleotides agree with TRBD1. Germline assignment: CDR1 MNHEY and CDR2 SVGAGI. J was trimmed by 8 bases and V by 6 bases; bases with no gene match: 12. This CDR3 has 14 residues. CDR3 loop: CASRIQQGLGGYTF. In DNA, the CDR3 is TGTGCCAGCAGAATCCAACAGGGGTTGGGGGGCTACACCTTC.

The chain joins TRBV16 to TRBJ1-2; the match to TRBD1 covers 7 bases. The germline V gene has CDR1 KGHSY and CDR2 FQNENV. This CDR3 contains 15 residues. The V segment lost 2 bases and the J segment 5 bases; nucleotides outside the gene matches: 8. DNA of the CDR3: TGTGCCAGCAGCCAACGGGTAGGGGGCGATTATGGCTACACCTTC. Residues: CASSQRVGGDYGYTF.

The gene calls are TRBV18 and TRBJ1-5; 8 nucleotides line up with TRBD1. Germline CDR1 reads KGHSH; CDR2 reads LQKENI. The CDR3 covers 16 residues. V shed 5 bases, J shed 2 bases, and the junction held 8 bases outside the gene matches. The CDR3 coding sequence is TGTGCCAGCTCAGTAACAGGGGGGAGCGGCAATCAGCCCCAGCATTTT. Translated, it gives CASSVTGGSGNQPQHF.

The V gene is TRBV4-1, the J gene TRBJ2-1, with TRBD2 identical over 9 bases. The J segment lost 3 bases and the V segment lost 3 bases, leaving 9 bases of the junction unmatched. There are 17 residues in the CDR3. The germline CDR1 and CDR2 sequences are MGHRA and YSYEKL. CDR3 nucleotides: TGCGCCAGCAGCCATACCCAGACTAGCGGAGTCTACAATGAGCAGTTCTTC. It encodes CASSHTQTSGVYNEQFF.

In DNA, the CDR3 is TGTGCCAGTAGAACCGGGACAGGGAACTATGGCTACACCTTC. Amino acids: CASRTGTGNYGYTF. J is TRBJ1-2 and V is TRBV28; TRBD1 aligns across 9 bases. CDR3 size: 14 residues. The junction had 7 bases not matched to a gene; V was cut back by 9 bases and J by 2 bases. Germline CDR1 MDHEN, CDR2 SYDVKM.

This clone was counted a few times. The rearrangement links TRBV28 to TRBJ1-2, with D unclear. V lost 5 bases to trimming and J lost 6 bases, with 22 bases between them. Germline CDR1 reads MDHEN; CDR2 reads SYDVKM. The CDR3 runs to 16 residues. Here the CDR3 reads CASSILPGAGSNGYTF. CDR3 coding DNA: TGTGCCAGCAGTATACTCCCAGGAGCGGGCTCAAATGGCTACACCTTC.

V and J are TRBV7-9 and TRBJ2-7; a possible D gene is TRBD2 (6 bases). CDR1 is SEHNR, CDR2 FQNEAQ, per germline (reference sequence). Trimming took 5 bases from V and 3 from J, leaving 20 bases between them. The CDR3 consists of 16 residues. CDR3 in amino acids: CASSLAGGEEGYEQYF. CDR3 DNA: TGTGCCAGCAGCCTCGCTGGAGGGGAGGAGGGCTACGAGCAGTACTTC.

This chain uses TRBV5-6 with TRBJ2-5; D is ambiguous. The DNA end is more similar to TRBJ2-7, so the J call may be wrong. CDR1 SGHDT and CDR2 YYEEEE come from the germline V gene. The CDR3 spans 13 residues. CDR3: CASSLPRSYEQYF. CDR3 DNA sequence: TGTGCCAGCAGCCTACCCCGCTCCTACGAGCAGTACTTC.

The chain has TRBV9 and TRBJ2-7; 9 bases are a match to TRBD1. The CDR3 is 13 amino acids. Losses at the gene ends were 4 bases for V and 4 bases for J; bases not matched to a gene: 3. CDR1 is SGDLS and CDR2 is YYNGEE in the germline V gene. The CDR3 spells CASSLGQGYEQYF. CDR3 DNA: TGTGCCAGCAGCTTGGGACAGGGTTACGAGCAGTACTTC. The complete variable domain, with remaining parts taken from reference TRBV9 and TRBJ2-7, reads DSGVTQTPKHLITATGQRVTLRCSPRSGDLSVYWYQQSLDQGLQFLIQYYNGEERAKGNILERFSAQQFPDLHSELNLSSLELGDSALYFCASSLGQGYEQYFGPGTRLTVT.

V and J are TRBV5-6 and TRBJ2-1; 12 bases fit TRBD2. CDR3 length equals 17 residues. Germline CDR1 reads SGHDT; CDR2 reads YYEEEE. V was clipped by 2 bases and J by 6 bases; unmatched bases: 9. The CDR3 bases are TGTGCCAGCAGCTTTCTACTAGCGGGGGGAATTGGCAATGAGCAGTTCTTC. Encoded protein: CASSFLLAGGIGNEQFF.

The V call is TRBV5-1, the J call TRBJ2-1; 9 positions agree with TRBD2. The V gene end was trimmed by 0 bases and the J gene end by 5 bases; junction bases not matched to a gene: 6. CDR3 size: 16 residues. CDR1 and CDR2 from the germline V gene are SGHRS and YFSETQ. The CDR3 is CASSLAAGGPDNEQFF. The CDR3 DNA reads as TGCGCCAGCAGCTTGGCGGCGGGAGGGCCAGACAATGAGCAGTTCTTC.